This is a list of T cell receptor beta chains from one sample in a study of T-cell memory formation after mild COVID-19. TCRdb fed the 5' RACE reads into MiXCR, producing one record per CDR3 protein. This sample has about 150,000 distinct CDR3 sequences, with over 10% found just once. Sequenced material: PBMCs or a T cell subset sorted from them (not recorded which). These receptors originate from a man younger than 30 who had mild COVID-19 (a few samples of this study predate the infection). Cell type and time point are not known. The CDR3 runs from the conserved cysteine through the conserved F or W. The D gene is left open where the match is weak. Size is stated for part of the rows, as once, few or many counts, or as a class when the clone is expanded.

d_gene: NA
abundance: NA
v_gene: TRBV7-2
j_gene: TRBJ1-4
CDR3aa: CASSNYRATNEKLFF
CDR3nt: TGTGCCAGCAGCAACTACAGGGCAACTAATGAAAAACTGTTTTTT

d_gene: NA
abundance: NA
v_gene: TRBV4-3
j_gene: TRBJ2-1
CDR3aa: CASSQGHNEQFF
CDR3nt: TGCGCCAGCAGCCAAGGTCACAATGAGCAGTTCTTC

d_gene: NA
abundance: few
v_gene: TRBV7-8
j_gene: TRBJ2-5
CDR3aa: CASSLKGVRETQYF
CDR3nt: TGTGCCAGCAGCTTGAAAGGGGTGCGGGAGACCCAGTACTTC

d_gene: NA
abundance: NA
v_gene: TRBV9
j_gene: TRBJ2-1
CDR3aa: CASRAGDLYNEQFF
CDR3nt: TGTGCCAGCAGGGCGGGTGATCTTTACAATGAGCAGTTCTTC

d_gene: NA
abundance: NA
v_gene: TRBV5-4
j_gene: TRBJ2-3
CDR3aa: CASSPTILKTNTQYF
CDR3nt: TGTGCCAGCAGCCCGACCATTCTGAAAACGAATACGCAGTATTTT

d_gene: TRBD1
abundance: few
v_gene: TRBV5-5
j_gene: TRBJ1-5
CDR3aa: CASSAGDREYQPQHF
CDR3nt: TGTGCCAGCAGCGCGGGGGACAGGGAGTATCAGCCCCAGCATTTT

d_gene: TRBD2
abundance: NA
v_gene: TRBV4-3
j_gene: TRBJ2-1
CDR3aa: CASSQDRGGLYNEQFF
CDR3nt: TGCGCCAGCAGCCAAGACCGGGGGGGCTTGTACAATGAGCAGTTCTTC

d_gene: NA
abundance: NA
v_gene: TRBV7-6
j_gene: TRBJ2-3
CDR3aa: CASSPRYRTASTDTQYF
CDR3nt: TGTGCCAGCAGCCCACGATACCGGACAGCTAGCACAGATACGCAGTATTTT

d_gene: NA
abundance: NA
v_gene: TRBV25-1
j_gene: TRBJ2-3
CDR3aa: CASSAQTGAGTDTQYF
CDR3nt: TGTGCCAGCAGTGCCCAAACAGGGGCGGGAACAGATACGCAGTATTTT

d_gene: TRBD1
abundance: NA
v_gene: TRBV6-6
j_gene: TRBJ1-1
CDR3aa: CASSLRGVEDTEAFF
CDR3nt: TGTGCCAGCAGCCTCAGGGGGGTGGAAGACACTGAAGCTTTCTTT

d_gene: NA
abundance: few
v_gene: TRBV4-2
j_gene: TRBJ2-3
CDR3aa: CASSQSVGAKSHTQYF
CDR3nt: TGTGCCAGCAGCCAAAGCGTGGGGGCGAAATCACATACGCAGTATTTT

d_gene: NA
abundance: NA
v_gene: TRBV7-2
j_gene: TRBJ2-5
CDR3aa: CASSPFSAGETQYF
CDR3nt: TGTGCCAGCAGCCCCTTTTCGGCGGGAGAGACCCAGTACTTC

d_gene: NA
abundance: few
v_gene: TRBV11-2
j_gene: TRBJ1-2
CDR3aa: CASRSPWGVKGHGYTF
CDR3nt: TGTGCCAGCAGGAGTCCGTGGGGGGTAAAAGGCCATGGCTACACCTTC

d_gene: TRBD1
abundance: many
v_gene: TRBV7-3
j_gene: TRBJ1-6
CDR3aa: CASAEQGVTSPLHF
CDR3nt: TGTGCCAGTGCAGAACAGGGGGTCACTTCACCCCTCCACTTT